This paragraph covers one T cell receptor (beta chain) sequence. This sample is drawn from a study of OX40 agonist ivuxolimab in advanced cancers. Produced via immunoSEQ multiplex PCR; TCRdb's table is partial and in-frame only. The sample shows 100,000 to 150,000 clones, over 85% of them seen only once. The V gene's germline CDR1 is SEHNR and CDR2 FQNEAQ (reference sequence). V was clipped by 1 base and J by 7 bases; unmatched bases: 14. The CDR3 totals 18 residues. The origin of this receptor is an adult with an advanced solid tumor such as melanoma, head and neck, liver or kidney cancer. The sequencing used CD4+ or CD8+ T cells sorted from blood, collected in a trial of the OX40 agonist ivuxolimab. V and J are TRBV7-9 and TRBJ2-7; TRBD1 matches at 12 bases. CDR3 DNA: TGTGCCAGCAGCTTAGTCAAATCCCGGGACAGGGGGCCGACAGAGCAGTACTTC. It translates to CASSLVKSRDRGPTEQYF.